These T cell receptor beta chains were read from a single sample in a study of CD4 T cells in relation to SARS-CoV-2 and coronaviruses. TCRdb keeps only in-frame clones here, not all; method: immunoSEQ multiplex PCR. The sample consists of 19,000 or so clones, 70% to 85% of them appearing once. These receptors' targets are unknown. Material: CD4+ T cells from PBMCs, cultured in vitro. These receptors came from a human donor in good health. Each CDR3 is given with its conserved first and last residue. The D gene is left open where the match is weak. For some rows the clone size is stated as once, few or many, or as a class when expanded; others skip it.

TRBV28	TRBJ2-2	-	TRBD1	TGTGCCAGCAGTGGACAGGGGTTCGCCGGGGAGCTGTTTTTT	CASSGQGFAGELFF
TRBV3-1/TRBV3-2	TRBJ2-7	once	-	TGTGCCAGCAGCCAACCGGGGATTGCCGAGCAGTACTTC	CASSQPGIAEQYF
TRBV6-5	TRBJ2-1	-	TRBD2	TGTGCCAGCAGTAAGCGGGAGGATTCCTACAATGAGCAGTTCTTC	CASSKREDSYNEQFF
TRBV10-2	TRBJ1-1	-	-	TGCGCCAGCAGGATAACAGGGCTTAACACTGAAGCTTTCTTT	CASRITGLNTEAFF
TRBV28	TRBJ1-4	-	TRBD1	TGTGCCAGCAGTTTGAGGGGGCTCAGTGAAAAACTGTTTTTT	CASSLRGLSEKLFF
TRBV12-3/TRBV12-4	TRBJ2-1	-	-	TGTGCCAGCAGTTTATCTAGTAATGAGCAGTTCTTC	CASSLSSNEQFF
TRBV28	TRBJ2-5	-	-	TGTGCCACCACCCGGGGGACTTTCCAAGAGACCCAGTACTTC	CATTRGTFQETQYF
TRBV3-1/TRBV3-2	TRBJ2-1	few	TRBD2	TGTGCCAGCAGCCACGCAGCGGGAGGCTCCTACAATGAGCAGTTCTTC	CASSHAAGGSYNEQFF
TRBV19	TRBJ1-6	-	-	TGTGCCAGTAGTAGATCCCTACAGGCCGGTGGGGATTCACCCCTCCACTTT	CASSRSLQAGGDSPLHF
TRBV19	TRBJ2-7	-	-	TGTGCCAGTAGTAGATCGACGGGGGCGAAAACCTACGAGCAGTACTTC	CASSRSTGAKTYEQYF
TRBV7-9	TRBJ1-4	-	-	TGTGCCAGCAACGCACAGGGACACGAAAAACTGTTTTTT	CASNAQGHEKLFF
TRBV12-5	TRBJ2-1	-	-	TGTGCTAGTGGTAGAGCTTTGGGTGGGGAGTTCTTC	CASGRALGGEFF
TRBV19	TRBJ1-2	-	-	TGTGCCAGTAGTATAGATCTCCGTAACTATGGCTACACCTTC	CASSIDLRNYGYTF
TRBV2	TRBJ2-1	few	TRBD2	TGTGCCAGCAGTGAATTAGGACTAGCGGGAGATGAGCAGTTCTTC	CASSELGLAGDEQFF
TRBV2	TRBJ2-1	-	-	TGTGCCAGCAGTGACTGGAATGAGCAGTTCTTC	CASSDWNEQFF
TRBV6-1	TRBJ2-7	-	-	TGTGCCAGCAGTGAAAGGACAGATAACTACGAGCAGTACTTC	CASSERTDNYEQYF
TRBV7-8	TRBJ2-7	-	TRBD2	TGTGCCAGCAGCTCGGCTAGCGGGAGAAACTACGAGCAGTACTTC	CASSSASGRNYEQYF
TRBV12-3/TRBV12-4	TRBJ1-1	-	-	TGTGCCAGCAGTTTTGGCCCCAGGGTCCCTTTCTTT	CASSFGPRVPFF
TRBV24-1	TRBJ2-3	-	TRBD1	TGTGCCACCAGTGATTTGCAGGGGGACACAGATACGCAGTATTTT	CATSDLQGDTDTQYF
TRBV28	TRBJ1-1	-	TRBD1	TGTGCCAGCAGTGGACAGGGGGAGGCAGCTTTCTTT	CASSGQGEAAFF
TRBV6-5	TRBJ2-7	once	TRBD1	TGTGCCAGCACCCCCGGGACAGGGTTTTACGAGCAGTACTTC	CASTPGTGFYEQYF
TRBV10-2	TRBJ2-7	-	TRBD1	TGCGCCAGCAGGCCGGGACAGGGGCCCTACGAGCAGTACTTC	CASRPGQGPYEQYF
TRBV19	TRBJ1-2	-	-	TGTGCCAGTAGTATGGTTACCTATGGCTACACCTTC	CASSMVTYGYTF
TRBV9	TRBJ1-4	-	-	TGTGCCAGCAGCGGCCGGACGGGGATTAATGAAAAACTGTTTTTT	CASSGRTGINEKLFF
TRBV4-1	TRBJ1-6	once	-	TGCGCCAGCAGCCAAGGGGGGGGTCTGGGTAATTCACCCCTCCACTTT	CASSQGGGLGNSPLHF
TRBV30	TRBJ1-1	-	-	TGTGCCTGGAGTGTTCTGATGGGAGCTTTCTTT	CAWSVLMGAFF
TRBV30	TRBJ1-2	-	-	TGTGCCTGGAGTAAGCCCGCTTCTGGGACTAACTATGGCTACACCTTC	CAWSKPASGTNYGYTF
TRBV5-1	TRBJ1-1	-	-	TGCGCCAGCACCCTCGGAGCTTATGACACTGAAGCTTTCTTT	CASTLGAYDTEAFF
TRBV5-1	TRBJ2-7	-	TRBD1	TGCGCCAGCAGCCTGGGTAGGGACAGGGTTTCCTACGAGCAGTACTTC	CASSLGRDRVSYEQYF
TRBV7-9	TRBJ2-5	few	TRBD1	TGTGCCAGCAGCTCAGGGACAGCTGGGGAGACCCAGTACTTC	CASSSGTAGETQYF
TRBV4-1	TRBJ1-2	-	TRBD1	TGCGCCAGCAGCCTAGGACTGACAGGGGTTTATGGCTACACCTTC	CASSLGLTGVYGYTF
TRBV5-4	TRBJ1-1	-	-	TGTGCCAGCAGCTTGTCGCTAAACACTGAAGCTTTCTTT	CASSLSLNTEAFF
TRBV6-5	TRBJ2-1	-	-	TGTGCCAGCAGTCCGGTGGCTGGCTCCTACAATGAGCAGTTCTTC	CASSPVAGSYNEQFF
TRBV2	TRBJ1-2	few	-	TGTGCCAGCAGTGAAACGGCAGGGATCGGCTACACCTTC	CASSETAGIGYTF
TRBV19	TRBJ2-3	-	-	TGTGCCAGTAGTATAGGGGGTTACACAGATACGCAGTATTTT	CASSIGGYTDTQYF
TRBV7-9	TRBJ1-2	-	TRBD1	TGTGCCAGCAGCTTAGGGACAGGGGGCGTATCTAACTATGGCTACACCTTC	CASSLGTGGVSNYGYTF
TRBV29-1	TRBJ1-2	-	-	TGCAGCGTTGACTGGGTCGGCTATGGCTACACCTTC	CSVDWVGYGYTF
TRBV2	TRBJ2-7	-	-	TGTGCCAGCAGGCTTGCGGGCCTAGAAGGGTGGTACGAGCAGTACTTC	CASRLAGLEGWYEQYF
TRBV7-3	TRBJ2-5	-	-	TGTGCCAGCAGCTTAACTAATGGCCCGGGTGAGACCCAGTACTTC	CASSLTNGPGETQYF
TRBV5-4	TRBJ1-2	once	-	TGTGCCAGCAGCTCAGACAGGAGATTAGCTAACTATGGCTACACCTTC	CASSSDRRLANYGYTF
TRBV5-1	TRBJ2-1	-	TRBD2	TGCGCCAGCAGTTCAGGACTAGGAGACTCCTACAATGAGCAGTTCTTC	CASSSGLGDSYNEQFF
TRBV19	TRBJ2-5	-	TRBD2	TGTGCCAGTAGTACGCCTAGCGGGAGGAGAGAGACCCAGTACTTC	CASSTPSGRRETQYF
TRBV3-1/TRBV3-2	TRBJ2-1	-	TRBD2	TGTGCCAGCAGCCAAAGCGGGAGGGGAATTAATGAGCAGTTCTTC	CASSQSGRGINEQFF
TRBV14	TRBJ1-2	-	TRBD1	TGTGCCAGCAGCCAACTGCTTATAGGGACAGGGCGTGACTACACCTTC	CASSQLLIGTGRDYTF
TRBV28	TRBJ1-4	-	-	TGTGCCAGCACACGGGGGGAGCAGCTGTTTTTT	CASTRGEQLFF
TRBV2	TRBJ1-2	-	-	TGTGCCAGCAGTGAGGCGGGAGGTGGCTACACCTTC	CASSEAGGGYTF
TRBV28	TRBJ2-3	few	-	TGTGCCAGCAGTTTTCGGAGTAGCACAGATACGCAGTATTTT	CASSFRSSTDTQYF
TRBV7-9	TRBJ2-5	-	-	TGTGCCAGCAAGGCAGACCAAGAGACCCAGTACTTC	CASKADQETQYF
TRBV19	TRBJ2-3	-	TRBD2	TGTGCCATTAGAGAGCGGGAGTCGGATACGCAGTATTTT	CAIRERESDTQYF
TRBV19	TRBJ2-1	-	-	TGTGCCAGTAGTAGGAGCCGGGACCATGGGGTGTATAATGAGCAGTTCTTC	CASSRSRDHGVYNEQFF